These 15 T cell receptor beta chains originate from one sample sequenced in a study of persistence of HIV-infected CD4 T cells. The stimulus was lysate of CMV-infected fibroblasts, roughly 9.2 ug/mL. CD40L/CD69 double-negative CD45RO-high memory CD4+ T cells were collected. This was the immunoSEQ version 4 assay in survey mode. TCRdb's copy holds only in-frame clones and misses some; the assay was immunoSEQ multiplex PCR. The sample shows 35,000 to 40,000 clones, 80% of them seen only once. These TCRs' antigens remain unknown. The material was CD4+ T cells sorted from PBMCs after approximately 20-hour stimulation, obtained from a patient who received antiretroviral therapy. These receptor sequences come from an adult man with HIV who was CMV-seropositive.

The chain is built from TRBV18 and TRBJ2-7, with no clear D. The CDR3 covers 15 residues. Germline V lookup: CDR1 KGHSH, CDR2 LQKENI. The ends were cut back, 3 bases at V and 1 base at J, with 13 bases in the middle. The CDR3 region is CASSPQDGVSYEQYF. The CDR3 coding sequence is TGTGCCAGCTCACCCCAGGACGGAGTTTCCTACGAGCAGTACTTC.

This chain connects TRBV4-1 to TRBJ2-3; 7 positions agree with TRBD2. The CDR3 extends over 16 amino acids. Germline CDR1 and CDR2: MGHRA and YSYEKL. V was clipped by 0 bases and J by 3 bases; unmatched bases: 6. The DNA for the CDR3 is TGCGCCAGCAGCCAAGATGGGACTACCAAAACAGATACGCAGTATTTT. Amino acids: CASSQDGTTKTDTQYF.

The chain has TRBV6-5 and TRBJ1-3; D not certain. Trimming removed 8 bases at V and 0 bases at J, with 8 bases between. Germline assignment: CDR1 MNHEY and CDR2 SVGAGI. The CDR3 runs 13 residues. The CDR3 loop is CASSLYSGNTIYF. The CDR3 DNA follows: TGTGCCAGCTCTCTATACTCTGGAAACACCATATATTTT.

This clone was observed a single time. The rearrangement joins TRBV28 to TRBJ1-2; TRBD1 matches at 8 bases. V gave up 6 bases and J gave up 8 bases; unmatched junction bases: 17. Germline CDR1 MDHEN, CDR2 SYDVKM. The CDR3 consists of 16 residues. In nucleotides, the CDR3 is TGTGCCAGCAGCGAAAGCCAGACAGGGGAAAGGCGAGGCTACACCTTC. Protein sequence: CASSESQTGERRGYTF.

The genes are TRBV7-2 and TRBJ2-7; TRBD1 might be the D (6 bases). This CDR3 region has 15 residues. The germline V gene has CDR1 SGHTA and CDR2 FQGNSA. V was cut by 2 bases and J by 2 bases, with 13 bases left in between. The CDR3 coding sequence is TGTGCCAGCAGCTTACGGCAGGGGCTCACCTACGAGCAGTACTTC. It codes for CASSLRQGLTYEQYF. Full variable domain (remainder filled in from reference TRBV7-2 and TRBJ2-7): GAGVSQSPSNKVTEKGKDVELRCDPISGHTALYWYRQSLGQGLEFLIYFQGNSAPDKSGLPSDRFSAERTGGSVSTLTIQRTQQEDSAVYLCASSLRQGLTYEQYFGPGTRLTVT.

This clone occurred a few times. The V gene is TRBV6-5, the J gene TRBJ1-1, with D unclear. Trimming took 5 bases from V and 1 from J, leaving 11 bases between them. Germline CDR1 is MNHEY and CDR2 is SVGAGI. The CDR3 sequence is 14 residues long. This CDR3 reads CASSREAGNTEAFF. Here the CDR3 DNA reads TGTGCCAGCAGTCGTGAGGCCGGGAACACTGAAGCTTTCTTT.

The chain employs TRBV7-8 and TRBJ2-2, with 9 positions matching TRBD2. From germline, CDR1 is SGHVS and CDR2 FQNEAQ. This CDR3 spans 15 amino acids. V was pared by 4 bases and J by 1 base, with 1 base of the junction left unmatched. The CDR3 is CASSSAGGNTGELFF. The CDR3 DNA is TGTGCCAGCAGCTCAGCGGGGGGGAACACCGGGGAGCTGTTTTTT.

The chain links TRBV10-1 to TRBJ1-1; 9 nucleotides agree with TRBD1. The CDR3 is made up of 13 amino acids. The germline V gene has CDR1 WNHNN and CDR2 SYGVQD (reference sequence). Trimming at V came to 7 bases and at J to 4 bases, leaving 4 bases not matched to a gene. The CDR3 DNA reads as TGCGCCAGCAAGGGACAGGGAGGCACTGAAGCTTTCTTT. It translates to CASKGQGGTEAFF.

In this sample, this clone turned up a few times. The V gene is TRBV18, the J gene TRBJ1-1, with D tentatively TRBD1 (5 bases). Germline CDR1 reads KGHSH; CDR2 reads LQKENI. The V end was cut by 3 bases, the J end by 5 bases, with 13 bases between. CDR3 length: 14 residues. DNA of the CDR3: TGTGCCAGCTCACCCCCAGGGCAAGCGACTGAAGCTTTCTTT. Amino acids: CASSPPGQATEAFF.

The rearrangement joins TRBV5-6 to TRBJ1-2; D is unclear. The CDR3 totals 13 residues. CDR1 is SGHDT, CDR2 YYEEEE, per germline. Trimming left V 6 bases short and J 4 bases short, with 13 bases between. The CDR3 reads CASTQRGVYGYTF. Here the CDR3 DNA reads TGTGCCAGCACCCAGCGAGGCGTCTATGGCTACACCTTC.

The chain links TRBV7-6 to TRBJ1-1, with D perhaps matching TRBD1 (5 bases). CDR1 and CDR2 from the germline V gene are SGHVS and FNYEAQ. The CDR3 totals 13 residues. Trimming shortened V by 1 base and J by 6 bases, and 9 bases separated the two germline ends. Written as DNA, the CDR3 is TGTGCCAGCAGCTTAGTGGGGGTGGCTGAAGCTTTCTTT. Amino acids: CASSLVGVAEAFF. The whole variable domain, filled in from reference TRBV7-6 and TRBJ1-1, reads GAGVSQSPRYKVTKRGQDVALRCDPISGHVSLYWYRQALGQGPEFLTYFNYEAQQDKSGLPNDRFSAERPEGSISTLTIQRTEQRDSAMYRCASSLVGVAEAFFGQGTRLTVV.

CDR3 protein: CASSFRGPEQYF. The DNA for the CDR3 is TGCGCCAGCAGCTTCAGGGGGCCCGAGCAGTACTTC. This rearrangement joins TRBV5-1 to TRBJ2-7; 8 nucleotides line up with TRBD1. The ends lost 2 bases at V and 6 bases at J; junction bases unmatched: 1. Germline CDR1 is SGHRS and CDR2 is YFSETQ. The CDR3 is 12 residues long.

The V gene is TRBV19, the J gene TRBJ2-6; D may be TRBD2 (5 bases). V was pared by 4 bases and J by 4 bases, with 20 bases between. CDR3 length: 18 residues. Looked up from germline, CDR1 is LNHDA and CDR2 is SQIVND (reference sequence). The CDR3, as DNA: TGTGCCAGTAGTAACCCGGGGTCAAAACCGAGAGGGGCCAACGTCCTGACTTTC. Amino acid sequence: CASSNPGSKPRGANVLTF.

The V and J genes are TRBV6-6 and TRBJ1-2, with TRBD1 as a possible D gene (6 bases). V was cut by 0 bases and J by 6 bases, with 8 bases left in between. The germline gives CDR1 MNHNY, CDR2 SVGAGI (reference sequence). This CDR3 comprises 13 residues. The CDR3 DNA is TGTGCCAGCAGTTACTCCTACAGGGATGGCTACACCTTC. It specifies CASSYSYRDGYTF.

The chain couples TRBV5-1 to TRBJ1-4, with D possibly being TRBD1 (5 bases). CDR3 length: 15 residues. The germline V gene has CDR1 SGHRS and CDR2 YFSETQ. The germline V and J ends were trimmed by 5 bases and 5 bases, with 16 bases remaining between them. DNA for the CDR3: TGCGCCAGCAGGTCGGAAGGGGCAGGGAATGAAAAACTGTTTTTT. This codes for CASRSEGAGNEKLFF.